This TCR beta chain was captured by sequencing in a study of T cell responses to AZD1222 COVID-19 vaccine. Broader study findings: After the peak T cell response, and only then, were repertoires sampled.

As for this clone: Its cognate antigen is unknown.

Sequencing used immunoSEQ multiplex PCR; TCRdb keeps in-frame clones, though not all of them. The sample includes 100,000 to 150,000 clones, over 85% of them seen just once. The receptor was derived from an adult in good health. Sequencing used peripheral blood, obtained on day 0 of AZD1222 vaccination.

Here the CDR3 reads CASSQTGPYEQYF. CDR3 nucleotide sequence: TGCGCCAGCAGCCAGACAGGTCCCTACGAGCAGTACTTC. V usage is TRBV5-1 and J usage is TRBJ2-7; D possibly corresponds to TRBD1 (6 bases). Germline V gene sequence: CDR1 SGHRS, CDR2 YFSETQ. V was cut by 4 bases and J by 2 bases, with 10 bases left in between. The CDR3 loop spans 13 amino acids. Variable domain in full (rest from reference TRBV5-1 and TRBJ2-7): KAGVTQTPRYLIKTRGQQVTLSCSPISGHRSVSWYQQTPGQGLQFLFEYFSETQRNKGNFPGRFSGRQFSNSRSEMNVSTLELGDSALYLCASSQTGPYEQYFGPGTRLTVT.